Below, 15 T cell receptor beta chains from the same sample are listed, as sequenced in a study of graft-versus-host responses after intestinal transplantation. No antigen has been identified for these receptors. The protocol was immunoSEQ multiplex PCR, while the TCRdb copy is restricted to in-frame clones and leaves out a portion. The sample shows around 110,000 clones, about nine tenths of them seen only once. This material consisted of unstimulated CD4+ T cells sorted from spleen or lymph node cells, taken before intestinal transplant. These TCRs come from a human donor who received an intestinal transplant.

This chain links TRBV4-1 with TRBJ2-2; TRBD2 is a possible D gene (6 bases). Germline loops: CDR1 MGHRA, CDR2 YSYEKL. V was clipped by 3 bases and J by 3 bases, with 11 bases between them. This CDR3 comprises 15 residues. The CDR3 sequence: CASSHGLAYTGELFF. CDR3 coding DNA: TGCGCCAGCAGCCATGGCCTAGCGTACACCGGGGAGCTGTTTTTT.

The genes are TRBV6-5 and TRBJ1-2; TRBD1 might be the D (5 bases). Trimming removed 4 bases at V and 6 bases at J, with 15 bases between. This CDR3 is built from 14 residues. Germline lookup yields CDR1 MNHEY and CDR2 SVGAGI. The CDR3 is CASSFVTASDGYTF. For the CDR3, the DNA is TGTGCCAGCAGTTTTGTGACAGCATCCGATGGCTACACCTTC.

V is TRBV11-2 and J is TRBJ2-2, with TRBD1 identical over 7 bases. The CDR3 loop spans 15 amino acids. Trimming took 2 bases from V and 5 from J; bases not matched to a gene: 5. The germline CDR1 and CDR2 sequences are SGHAT and FQNNGV. The DNA for the CDR3 is TGTGCCAGCAGCTTACTCCCAGGGGGAACCGGGGAGCTGTTTTTT. Its translation: CASSLLPGGTGELFF.

The chain uses TRBV5-1 and TRBJ1-1; tentatively, D is TRBD1 (6 bases). The CDR3 runs to 14 residues. Looked up from germline, CDR1 is SGHRS and CDR2 is YFSETQ. The V end lost 5 bases, the J end lost 5 bases, and 16 bases lay between the germline ends. Written as DNA, the CDR3 is TGCGCCAGCAGGGGATACAGGGAAGGGACTGAAGCTTTCTTT. Residues: CASRGYREGTEAFF.

This clone was seen once. This chain connects TRBV9 to TRBJ2-1, with 7 nucleotides matching TRBD2. CDR3 size: 15 residues. J gave up 4 bases and V 0 bases, and 4 bases lay outside the gene matches. Germline CDR1 SGDLS, CDR2 YYNGEE. CDR3 protein: CASSVGDYPYNEQFF. The CDR3 region has the DNA TGTGCCAGCAGCGTAGGGGACTACCCTTACAATGAGCAGTTCTTC.

The V call is TRBV4-1, the J call TRBJ2-3, with D possibly matching TRBD2 (6 bases). Germline lookup yields CDR1 MGHRA and CDR2 YSYEKL. Trimming pared 0 bases from V and 5 bases from J, leaving 15 bases between. This CDR3 has 16 amino acids. The CDR3 nucleotides are TGCGCCAGCAGCCAAGAATGGATAGCGGATGAAGATACGCAGTATTTT. Translation gives CASSQEWIADEDTQYF.

The chain links TRBV4-2 to TRBJ2-1, with TRBD2 matching 10 bases. Germline V CDR1 and CDR2: LGHNA, YNFKEQ. The CDR3 loop spans 15 amino acids. Trimming removed 5 bases from V and 5 bases from J; junction bases left unmatched: 6. CDR3 residues: CASSVGLADDNEQFF. CDR3 DNA sequence: TGTGCCAGCAGCGTCGGACTAGCGGACGACAATGAGCAGTTCTTC.

The chain is built from TRBV9 and TRBJ2-2, with TRBD2 matching 7 bases. The V segment lost 2 bases and the J segment 2 bases; nucleotides outside the gene matches: 12. Germline CDR1 is SGDLS and CDR2 is YYNGEE. This CDR3 has 18 residues. The CDR3 here is CASSVATPSGINTGELFF. The CDR3 DNA follows: TGTGCCAGCAGCGTCGCTACCCCAAGCGGGATTAACACCGGGGAGCTGTTTTTT.

The genes are TRBV5-4 and TRBJ2-3; 13 bases fit TRBD2. The V gene end was trimmed by 4 bases and the J gene end by 3 bases; junction bases not matched to a gene: 2. The germline V gene encodes CDR1 SGHNT and CDR2 YYREEE (reference sequence). CDR3 length: 15 amino acids. The CDR3: CASSPTSGRTDTQYF. The CDR3 nucleotides read TGTGCCAGCAGCCCGACTAGCGGGAGGACAGATACGCAGTATTTT.

The CDR3 bases are TGTGCCAGCTCACCAACGACAGGGGAAAACAATCAGCCCCAGCATTTT. This sequence encodes CASSPTTGENNQPQHF. The chain recombines TRBV18 with TRBJ1-5, with 8 bases matching TRBD1. The CDR3 is 16 residues long. From germline, CDR1 is KGHSH and CDR2 LQKENI. The ends lost 2 bases at V and 3 bases at J; junction bases unmatched: 6.

This clone was seen a single time. The rearrangement joins TRBV6-5 to TRBJ1-5; perhaps TRBD1 as D (5 bases). V was cut by 7 bases and J by 3 bases, with 13 bases left in between. CDR3 length: 14 residues. CDR1 is MNHEY and CDR2 is SVGAGI in the germline V gene. CDR3 sequence: CASTRKGVNQPQHF. The CDR3, as DNA: TGTGCCAGCACCAGGAAAGGGGTCAATCAGCCCCAGCATTTT.

This clone was picked up a small number of times. DNA for the CDR3: TGCACCAGCCCTCCGGGGCCCCAGCATTTT. Amino acids: CTSPPGPQHF. The V and J genes are TRBV1 and TRBJ1-5. TRBV1 is described as a pseudogene. The CDR3 contains 10 residues.

The chain joins TRBV2 to TRBJ2-7, with 12 bases identical to TRBD2. Germline CDR1 is SNHLY and CDR2 is FYNNEI. The CDR3 has 15 residues. V was pared by 7 bases and J by 7 bases, with 11 bases of the junction left unmatched. The CDR3 bases are TGTGCCAGCACCGACCCCACTAGCGGGGGGCGGGAGCAGTACTTC. Protein sequence: CASTDPTSGGREQYF.

The chain employs TRBV30 and TRBJ1-1, with a weak D call TRBD1 (5 bases). Germline CDR1 reads GTSNPN; CDR2 reads SVGIG (reference sequence). CDR3 length equals 12 residues. Trimming left V 2 bases short and J 5 bases short, with 9 bases between. As DNA, the CDR3 is TGTGCCTGGAGTCAGGGATGGACTGAAGCTTTCTTT. Translation gives CAWSQGWTEAFF.

This chain links TRBV18 with TRBJ2-7, with 7 bases that match TRBD2. The ends lost 2 bases at V and 4 bases at J; junction bases unmatched: 11. CDR1 is KGHSH, CDR2 LQKENI, per germline. The CDR3 is made up of 16 amino acids. The CDR3 DNA reads as TGTGCCAGCTCACCAACTAGCGCGACCCCAATATACGAGCAGTACTTC. Amino acid sequence: CASSPTSATPIYEQYF.